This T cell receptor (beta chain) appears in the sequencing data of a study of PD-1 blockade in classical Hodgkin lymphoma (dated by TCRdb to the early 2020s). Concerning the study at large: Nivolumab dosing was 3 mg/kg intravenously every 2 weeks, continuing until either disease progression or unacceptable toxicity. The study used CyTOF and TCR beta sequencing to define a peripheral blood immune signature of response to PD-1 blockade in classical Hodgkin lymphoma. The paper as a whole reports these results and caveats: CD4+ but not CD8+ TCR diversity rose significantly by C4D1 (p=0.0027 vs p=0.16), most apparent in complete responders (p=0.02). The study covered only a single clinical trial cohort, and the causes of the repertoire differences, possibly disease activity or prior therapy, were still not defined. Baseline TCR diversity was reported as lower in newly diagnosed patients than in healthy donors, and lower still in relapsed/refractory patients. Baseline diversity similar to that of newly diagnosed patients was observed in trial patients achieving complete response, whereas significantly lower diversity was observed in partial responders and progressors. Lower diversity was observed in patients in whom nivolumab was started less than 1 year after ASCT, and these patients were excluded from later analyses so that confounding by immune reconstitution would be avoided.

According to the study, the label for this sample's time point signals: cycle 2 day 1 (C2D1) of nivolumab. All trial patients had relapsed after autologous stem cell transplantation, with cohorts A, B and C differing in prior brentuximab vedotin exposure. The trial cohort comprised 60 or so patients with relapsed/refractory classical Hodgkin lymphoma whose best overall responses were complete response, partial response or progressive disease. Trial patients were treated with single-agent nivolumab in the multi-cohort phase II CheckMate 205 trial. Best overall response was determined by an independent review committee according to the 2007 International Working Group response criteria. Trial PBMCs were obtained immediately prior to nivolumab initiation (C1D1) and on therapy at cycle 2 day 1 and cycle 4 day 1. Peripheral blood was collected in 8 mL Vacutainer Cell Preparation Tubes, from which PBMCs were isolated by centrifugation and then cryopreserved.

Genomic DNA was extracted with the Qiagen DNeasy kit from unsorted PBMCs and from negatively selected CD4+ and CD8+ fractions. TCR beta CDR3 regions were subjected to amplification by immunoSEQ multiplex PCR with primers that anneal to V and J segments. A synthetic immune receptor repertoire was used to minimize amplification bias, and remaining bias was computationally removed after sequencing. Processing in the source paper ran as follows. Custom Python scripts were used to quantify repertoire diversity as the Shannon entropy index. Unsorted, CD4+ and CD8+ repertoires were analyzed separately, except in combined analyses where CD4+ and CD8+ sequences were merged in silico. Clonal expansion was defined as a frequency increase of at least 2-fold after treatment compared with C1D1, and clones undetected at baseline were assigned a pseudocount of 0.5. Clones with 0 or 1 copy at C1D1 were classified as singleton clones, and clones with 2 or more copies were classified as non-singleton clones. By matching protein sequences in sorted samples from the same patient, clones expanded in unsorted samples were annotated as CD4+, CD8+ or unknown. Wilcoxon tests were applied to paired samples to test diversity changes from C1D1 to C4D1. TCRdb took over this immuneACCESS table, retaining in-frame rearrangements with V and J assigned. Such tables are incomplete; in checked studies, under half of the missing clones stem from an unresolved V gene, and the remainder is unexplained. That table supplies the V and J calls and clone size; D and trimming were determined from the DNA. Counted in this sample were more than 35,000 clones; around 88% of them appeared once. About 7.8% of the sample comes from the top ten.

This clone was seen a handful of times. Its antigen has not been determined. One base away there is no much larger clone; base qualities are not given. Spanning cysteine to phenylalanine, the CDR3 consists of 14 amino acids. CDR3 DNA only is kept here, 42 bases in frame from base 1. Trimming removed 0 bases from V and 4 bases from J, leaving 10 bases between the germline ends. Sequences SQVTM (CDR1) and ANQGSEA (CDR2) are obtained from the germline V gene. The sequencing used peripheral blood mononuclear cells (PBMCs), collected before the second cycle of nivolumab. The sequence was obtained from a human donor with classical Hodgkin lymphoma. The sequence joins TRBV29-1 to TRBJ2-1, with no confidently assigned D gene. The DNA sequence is TGCAGCGTTGAAGAGTTGGACCAGTACAATGAGCAGTTCTTC. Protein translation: CSVEELDQYNEQFF.